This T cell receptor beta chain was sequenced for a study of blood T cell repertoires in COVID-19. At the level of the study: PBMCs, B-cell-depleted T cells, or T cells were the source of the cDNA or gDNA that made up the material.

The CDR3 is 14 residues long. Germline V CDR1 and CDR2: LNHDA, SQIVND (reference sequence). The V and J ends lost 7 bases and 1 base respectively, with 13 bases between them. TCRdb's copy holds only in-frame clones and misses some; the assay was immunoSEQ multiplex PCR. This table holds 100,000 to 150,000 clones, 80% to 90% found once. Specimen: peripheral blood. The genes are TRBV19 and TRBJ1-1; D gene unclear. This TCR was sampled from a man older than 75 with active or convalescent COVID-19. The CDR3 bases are TGTGCCAGTAATTGGAGGGCCACGAACACTGAAGCTTTCTTT. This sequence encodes CASNWRATNTEAFF.